Shown below are 13 T cell receptor beta chains from a single sample sequenced in a study of cytomegalovirus exposure and HLA in healthy donors. With 60 Vbeta and 13 Jbeta primers, the PCR was carried out. Measured with immunoSEQ multiplex PCR; TCRdb has only the in-frame clones, and not every one. Among 80,000 to 100,000 clones listed, around 80% were seen once. The sequenced sample was PBMCs. Receptor source: a man aged 35 to 55 in good health and CMV-seronegative.

V gene TRBV6-6 combines with J gene TRBJ1-1; a possible D gene is TRBD1 (5 bases). CDR3 length: 14 residues. CDR1 is MNHNY and CDR2 is SVGAGI in the germline V gene (reference sequence). The V and J ends lost 0 bases and 5 bases respectively, with 10 bases between them. For the CDR3, the DNA is TGTGCCAGCAGTTACTCGGCAGGGTTGACTGAAGCTTTCTTT. This encodes CASSYSAGLTEAFF.

The chain carries TRBV10-1 and TRBJ2-1; 9 nucleotides align to TRBD2. The CDR3 runs to 16 residues. Germline CDR1 WNHNN, CDR2 SYGVQD (reference sequence). Germline trimming cut 3 bases from V and 6 bases from J; bases unmatched to any gene: 9. The CDR3 is CASSESLAGGRNEQFF. Written as DNA, the CDR3 is TGCGCCAGCAGTGAAAGTTTGGCGGGGGGGCGCAATGAGCAGTTCTTC.

The V gene is TRBV6-1, the J gene TRBJ1-1, with D maybe TRBD1 (5 bases). The CDR3 is made up of 14 amino acids. The germline gives CDR1 MNHNS, CDR2 SASEGT. V gave up 6 bases and J gave up 1 base, with 12 bases separating them. This chain's CDR3 is CASSGWGGNTEAFF. The CDR3, as DNA: TGTGCCAGCAGCGGCTGGGGCGGGAACACTGAAGCTTTCTTT.

V usage is TRBV5-8 and J usage is TRBJ1-2; D gene ambiguous. CDR3 length equals 16 residues. In germline, CDR1 is SGHTS, CDR2 YDEGEE. V lost 2 bases and J lost 0, with 14 bases in between. The CDR3 loop reads CASSFNRIRSNYGYTF. The CDR3 nucleotides read TGTGCCAGCAGCTTCAACAGAATAAGATCTAACTATGGCTACACCTTC.

DNA of the CDR3: TGTGCCAGCAGTGCACCGGGACAGAGTAATCAGCCCCAGCATTTT. Translated: CASSAPGQSNQPQHF. V gene TRBV6-5 combines with J gene TRBJ1-5; 7 nucleotides line up with TRBD1. This CDR3 spans 15 amino acids. The trim removed 5 bases at V and 4 bases at J, leaving 8 bases unmatched. Germline V gives CDR1 MNHEY, CDR2 SVGAGI.

J is TRBJ1-3 and V is TRBV19, with D perhaps matching TRBD1 (5 bases). Between the trimmed V and J ends, which lost 4 bases and 0 bases, there was a span of 16 bases. This CDR3 comprises 17 residues. In germline, CDR1 is LNHDA, CDR2 SQIVND (reference sequence). The CDR3 loop is CASSTDRPVFSGNTIYF. The CDR3 bases are TGTGCCAGTAGTACCGACAGACCGGTTTTCTCTGGAAACACCATATATTTT.

This chain uses TRBV6-6 with TRBJ2-7, with D hard to call. Germline CDR1 reads MNHNY; CDR2 reads SVGAGI (reference sequence). Trimming removed 0 bases from V and 6 bases from J, with 6 bases in between. This CDR3 is built from 12 residues. CDR3 coding DNA: TGTGCCAGCAGTTACTCGAACGGCGAGCAGTACTTC. Translating gives CASSYSNGEQYF.

This clone was counted only a few times. The chain recombines TRBV29-1 with TRBJ2-3; TRBD1 might be the D (6 bases). CDR1 and CDR2 from the germline V gene are SQVTM and ANQGSEA. This CDR3 comprises 14 residues. The V and J ends lost 3 bases and 7 bases respectively, with 17 bases between them. The CDR3, as DNA: TGCAGCGTTGATCTGACAGGACCACAAAATACGCAGTATTTT. Translated: CSVDLTGPQNTQYF.

The chain recombines TRBV5-1 with TRBJ2-5; 9 bases line up with TRBD1. The CDR3 sequence is 14 residues long. V lost 3 bases, J lost 1 base, and 1 base stayed unmatched. Germline loops: CDR1 SGHRS, CDR2 YFSETQ. The CDR3 DNA is TGCGCCAGCAGCTGGGGACAGGGCCAAGAGACCCAGTACTTC. Its protein product is CASSWGQGQETQYF.

V is TRBV5-1 and J is TRBJ2-2, with D possibly being TRBD2 (5 bases). The CDR3 extends over 16 amino acids. The V end lost 1 base, the J end lost 3 bases, and 13 bases lay between the germline ends. The germline V gene encodes CDR1 SGHRS and CDR2 YFSETQ. The CDR3, as DNA: TGCGCCAGCAGCTTGCGTATGCCGGGGTACACCGGGGAGCTGTTTTTT. Encoded protein: CASSLRMPGYTGELFF.

The chain is built from TRBV7-9 and TRBJ2-3, with 8 bases matching TRBD2. The germline gives CDR1 SEHNR, CDR2 FQNEAQ (reference sequence). The trim removed 5 bases at V and 5 bases at J, leaving 9 bases unmatched. The CDR3 consists of 15 residues. DNA for the CDR3: TGTGCCAGCAGCCGAAGCGGGAGTACAGTAGATACGCAGTATTTT. Residues: CASSRSGSTVDTQYF.

The V gene is TRBV5-6, the J gene TRBJ2-3; 10 positions match TRBD2. Trimming at V came to 3 bases and at J to 2 bases, leaving 6 bases not matched to a gene. Germline CDR1 and CDR2: SGHDT and YYEEEE. The CDR3 sequence is 16 residues long. CDR3 sequence (DNA): TGTGCCAGCAGCTCCCAGCGGGGGGGCCCCACAGATACGCAGTATTTT. Its translation is CASSSQRGGPTDTQYF.

The chain uses TRBV6-4 and TRBJ2-7; TRBD2 matches at 12 bases. J gave up 7 bases and V 0 bases, and 16 bases lay outside the gene matches. The CDR3 spans 19 residues. CDR1 is MRHNA, CDR2 SNTAGT, per germline. The CDR3 spells CASSDSRTGTSGRTGEQYF. CDR3 sequence (DNA): TGTGCCAGCAGTGACTCCCGCACAGGGACTAGCGGGCGAACTGGGGAGCAGTACTTC.